Following are 10 T cell receptor beta chains from one sample sequenced in a study of cytomegalovirus exposure and HLA in healthy donors (dated by TCRdb to 2015 to 2018). The library was produced with the immunoSEQ multiplex PCR assay. A mixture of 60 forward primers for TCR Vbeta segments and 13 reverse primers for TCR Jbeta segments was used in the multiplex PCR. The clones in this table, taken by TCRdb from immuneACCESS, are in-frame only. Not every clone is retained; where verified, under half of the shortfall comes from an unresolved V gene, and the cause of the rest is unknown. Recorded for this sample are about 200,000 clones; 87% of them occurred a single time. The ten most abundant clones make up around 1.2% of the sample. Source material: PBMCs. Every receptor here comes from a man aged 30 to 39 in good health and CMV-seronegative.

This rearrangement joins TRBV4-3 to TRBJ1-2; 9 nucleotides agree with TRBD1. Per the germline V gene, CDR1 is LGHNA and CDR2 is YSLEER. After removal of 4 bases from V and 8 bases from J, the junction contained 14 bases not matched to a gene. The CDR3 sequence is 16 residues long. The CDR3 DNA reads as TGCGCCAGCAGCCCGAATGGGCGGACAGGGGTCTTCGGCTACACCTTC. This translates into CASSPNGRTGVFGYTF.

V and J are TRBV23-1 and TRBJ1-3, with unresolved D. TRBV23-1 is filed as an ORF, its function uncertain. Trimming took 6 bases from V and 0 from J, leaving 18 bases between them. CDR3 length: 17 residues. For the CDR3, the DNA is TGCGCCAGCAGCCATACTCACAGAGACCTCTCTGGAAACACCATATATTTT. Translating it yields CASSHTHRDLSGNTIYF.

CDR3 nucleotides: TGTGCCAGCAGGTACAGGGGAGCTAACTATGGCTACACCTTC. This translates into CASRYRGANYGYTF. The chain couples TRBV28 to TRBJ1-2; 7 bases line up with TRBD1. The trim removed 6 bases at V and 0 bases at J, leaving 4 bases unmatched. CDR3 size: 14 residues. Germline V gene sequence: CDR1 MDHEN, CDR2 SYDVKM.

V usage is TRBV27 and J usage is TRBJ2-3; no firm D call. Germline values: CDR1 MNHEY, CDR2 SMNVEV (reference sequence). CDR3 length: 16 residues. V gave up 7 bases and J gave up 4 bases, with 21 bases separating them. The CDR3 DNA reads TGTGCCAGCAACCCGCGACAAACCATTCCCCCAGATACGCAGTATTTT. Translating it yields CASNPRQTIPPDTQYF.

The chain joins TRBV19 to TRBJ1-5, with 10 nucleotides matching TRBD1. J was trimmed by 6 bases and V by 0 bases; bases with no gene match: 8. The germline V gene encodes CDR1 LNHDA and CDR2 SQIVND (reference sequence). This CDR3 has 17 amino acids. CDR3 sequence: CASSIDPGTGDPQPQHF. DNA for the CDR3: TGTGCCAGTAGTATAGATCCCGGGACAGGGGACCCTCAGCCCCAGCATTTT. Full variable domain (rest looked up from reference TRBV19 and TRBJ1-5): DGGITQSPKYLFRKEGQNVTLSCEQNLNHDAMYWYRQDPGQGLRLIYYSQIVNDFQKGDIAEGYSVSREKKESFPLTVTSAQKNPTAFYLCASSIDPGTGDPQPQHFGDGTRLSIL.

V is TRBV4-1 and J is TRBJ2-7, with 12 bases lining up with TRBD2. CDR1 and CDR2 (germline): MGHRA, YSYEKL. After removal of 1 base from V and 7 bases from J, the junction contained 8 bases not matched to a gene. This CDR3 is built from 16 residues. The CDR3 coding sequence is TGCGCCAGCAGCCAAGGGACTAGCGGGGCCTCGTGGGAGCAGTACTTC. Its translation is CASSQGTSGASWEQYF.

The chain links TRBV2 to TRBJ2-5; a weak D match, TRBD2 (7 bases). V shed 2 bases and J shed 4 bases, with 14 bases lying between them. Germline V gene lookup returns CDR1 SNHLY and CDR2 FYNNEI. CDR3 length: 15 residues. CDR3 loop: CASSEFRGAGETQYF. The CDR3 DNA sequence: TGTGCCAGCAGTGAATTCCGGGGGGCTGGAGAGACCCAGTACTTC.

The chain carries TRBV30 and TRBJ1-3, with a possible D match to TRBD1 (5 bases). V dropped 5 bases and J dropped 4 bases, with 6 bases sitting between them. Germline V gives CDR1 GTSNPN, CDR2 SVGIG (reference sequence). CDR3 size: 11 residues. The CDR3 spells CAWGAGNTIYF. The CDR3 region has the DNA TGTGCCTGGGGGGCCGGAAACACCATATATTTT.

This chain uses TRBV27 with TRBJ1-2; 7 bases align to TRBD1. The CDR3 runs 14 residues. CDR1 and CDR2 from the germline V gene are MNHEY and SMNVEV (reference sequence). The J segment lost 8 bases and the V segment lost 6 bases, leaving 12 bases of the junction unmatched. This CDR3 reads CASSNRGFGSGYTF. In DNA form, the CDR3 reads TGTGCCAGCAGCAACAGGGGTTTTGGGTCGGGCTACACCTTC.

The rearrangement uses TRBV30 and TRBJ2-1; TRBD2 is a possible D gene (5 bases). This CDR3 region has 21 residues. The ends were cut back, 2 bases at V and 4 bases at J, with 33 bases in the middle. Germline V gene data show CDR1 as GTSNPN and CDR2 as SVGIG (reference sequence). The CDR3 sequence is CAWSSRRIGMSGTYLYNEQFF. CDR3 DNA sequence: TGTGCCTGGAGTTCGAGGAGGATCGGGATGAGCGGAACATACCTATACAATGAGCAGTTCTTC.